This TCR beta chain comes out of a study of T cells in Graves' hyperthyroidism and ophthalmopathy. Study details: At the time of initial diagnosis and before any treatment, peripheral blood was collected.

Study-level results: A model built on 13 V-J features separated ophthalmopathy from stable hyperthyroidism.

Ten or more counts support this clonotype. Its antigen is unknown. V gave up 7 bases and J gave up 0 bases, with 16 bases separating them. CDR1 is MNHEY and CDR2 is SVGEGT in the germline V gene. The CDR3 is 15 residues long. TCR beta CDR3 regions were amplified from RNA. HTBI primers drove first-round RT-PCR of the TCR CDR3. TCRdb analysed the multiplex PCR reads with MiXCR anew, one entry per CDR3 protein. The sample holds 400,000 to 500,000 distinct CDR3 sequences, roughly an eighth seen once. This chain connects TRBV6-2 or TRBV6-3 to TRBJ2-7; D uncertain. The source is a woman younger than 35 with Graves' hyperthyroidism. The sequenced sample was blood. This CDR3 is CASKQNLIHSYEQYF. The CDR3 DNA is TGTGCCAGCAAACAAAACTTGATACACTCCTACGAGCAGTACTTC.